This T cell receptor beta chain came from a study of OX40 agonist ivuxolimab in advanced cancers. Turning to the study itself: Head and neck, renal cell, melanoma or hepatocellular carcinoma were the cancers that dose-escalation patients had.

Sequencing was performed with immunoSEQ multiplex PCR; in TCRdb, only in-frame clones are kept and a portion is missing. The sample records 65,000 or so clones, approximately 92% being singletons. V was pared by 6 bases and J by 6 bases, with 21 bases between. Germline loops: CDR1 LGHNT, CDR2 FRNRAP. This CDR3 region has 15 residues. The chain is built from TRBV12-5 and TRBJ2-7, with D possibly called TRBD1 or TRBD2 (6 bases each). The source is an adult with an advanced solid tumor such as melanoma, head and neck, liver or kidney cancer. Specimen: CD4+ or CD8+ T cells sorted from blood, collected in a trial of the OX40 agonist ivuxolimab. CDR3 residues: CASGLQGAGFVEQYF. The CDR3 DNA is TGTGCTAGTGGACTACAGGGTGCGGGATTTGTCGAGCAGTACTTC.